The entry that follows covers one T cell receptor (beta chain) sequence. RNA totalling roughly 0.5 to 1 ug underwent reverse transcription with random hexamers. Amplification of TCR beta CDR3 used immunoSEQ multiplex PCR across 54 Vbeta and 13 Jbeta. TCRdb called the immunoSEQ multiplex PCR reads again in MiXCR, with one record for every CDR3 protein. The sample has roughly 150,000 distinct CDR3 sequences, around 96% seen once. The sample is drawn from a study of CD8 T cells in Susac syndrome. The authors carried out high-throughput sequencing of TCR beta. They applied it to CD8+ and CD4+ T cells obtained from blood. The Susac syndrome patients fit the recently defined diagnostic criteria for definite or probable disease. CDR3 length: 16 residues. Trimming left V 0 bases short and J 0 bases short, with 9 bases between. CDR1 and CDR2 (germline): MNHNY, SVGAGI (reference sequence).

The origin of this receptor is a human donor with Susac syndrome. The gene calls are TRBV6-6 and TRBJ2-4; no firm D call. The sample comprised CD4+ T cells from PBMCs. CDR3 sequence: CASSYSPLLAKNIQYF. CDR3 coding DNA: TGTGCCAGCAGTTACTCTCCCCTTCTAGCCAAAAACATTCAGTACTTC.